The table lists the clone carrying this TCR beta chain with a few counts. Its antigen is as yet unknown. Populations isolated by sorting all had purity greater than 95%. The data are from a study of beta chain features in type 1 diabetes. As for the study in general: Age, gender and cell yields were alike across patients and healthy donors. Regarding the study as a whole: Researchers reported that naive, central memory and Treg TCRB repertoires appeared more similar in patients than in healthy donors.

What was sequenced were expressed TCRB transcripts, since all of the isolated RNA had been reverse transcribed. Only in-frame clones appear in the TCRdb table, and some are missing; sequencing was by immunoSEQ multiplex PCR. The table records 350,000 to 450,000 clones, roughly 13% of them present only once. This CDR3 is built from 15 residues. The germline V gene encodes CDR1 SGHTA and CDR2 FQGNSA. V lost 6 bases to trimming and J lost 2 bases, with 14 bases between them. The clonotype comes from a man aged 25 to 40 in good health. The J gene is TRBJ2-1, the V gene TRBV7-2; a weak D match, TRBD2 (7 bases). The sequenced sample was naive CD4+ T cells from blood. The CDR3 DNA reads TGTGCCAGCAGAAACGTGGGGGGGCCCTACAATGAGCAGTTCTTC. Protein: CASRNVGGPYNEQFF.